Listed below are T cell receptor beta chains from one sample, sequenced in a study of cytomegalovirus exposure and HLA in healthy donors. The data were produced by immunoSEQ multiplex PCR, yet TCRdb's version contains in-frame clones alone and is incomplete. Of tens of thousands of clones listed, 85% to 95% are singletons. Input material: PBMCs. The receptor set was obtained from a man between 18 and 29 years old in good health and CMV-seropositive. CDR3s include the opening cysteine and the closing phenylalanine or tryptophan. D genes are given only for firm matches. Clone size appears in some rows only: once, few, many, or a class for an expanded clone.

CDR3: CASSSGLSPNTGELFF
DNA: TGTGCCAGTAGTTCGGGACTCAGCCCGAACACCGGGGAGCTGTTTTTT
J: TRBJ2-2
D: NA
V: TRBV19
size: NA

CDR3: CASSWQENTEAFF
DNA: TGTGCCAGCAGCTGGCAGGAGAACACTGAAGCTTTCTTT
J: TRBJ1-1
D: NA
V: TRBV5-5
size: once

CDR3: CASSFRTGGADTQYF
DNA: TGTGCCAGCAGTTTCCGGACAGGGGGCGCAGATACGCAGTATTTT
J: TRBJ2-3
D: TRBD1
V: TRBV28
size: NA

CDR3: CASSYGRADEQFF
DNA: TGTGCCAGCAGTTACGGCAGGGCGGATGAGCAGTTCTTC
J: TRBJ2-1
D: NA
V: TRBV6-6
size: NA

CDR3: CASSLSPGTSGSYEQYF
DNA: TGTGCCAGCAGTTTAAGCCCCGGGACTAGCGGATCCTACGAGCAGTACTTC
J: TRBJ2-7
D: TRBD2
V: TRBV28
size: NA

CDR3: CAWSAVRDRGFDEQFF
DNA: TGTGCCTGGAGTGCAGTCCGGGACAGGGGGTTCGATGAGCAGTTCTTC
J: TRBJ2-1
D: TRBD1
V: TRBV30
size: NA

CDR3: CAWSRDRATEAFF
DNA: TGTGCCTGGAGTAGAGACAGGGCCACTGAAGCTTTCTTT
J: TRBJ1-1
D: TRBD1
V: TRBV30
size: NA

CDR3: CASSFVAGGETFF
DNA: TGTGCCAGCAGCTTCGTTGCAGGGGGCGAAACTTTCTTT
J: TRBJ1-1
D: TRBD1
V: TRBV7-2
size: NA

CDR3: CASSLSGGAVDTQYF
DNA: TGTGCCAGCAGCTTAAGCGGGGGGGCCGTAGATACGCAGTATTTT
J: TRBJ2-3
D: TRBD2
V: TRBV11-1
size: NA

CDR3: CASSPPARDRGSYEQYF
DNA: TGTGCCAGCAGTCCTCCTGCCCGGGACAGGGGTTCCTACGAGCAGTACTTC
J: TRBJ2-7
D: TRBD1
V: TRBV27
size: once

CDR3: CAISVSYPFYEQYF
DNA: TGTGCCATCAGTGTTTCCTACCCGTTCTACGAGCAGTACTTC
J: TRBJ2-7
D: NA
V: TRBV10-3
size: NA

CDR3: CASSPGSSGRFYEQYF
DNA: TGCGCCAGCAGCCCCGGGAGTTCAGGGCGGTTCTACGAGCAGTACTTC
J: TRBJ2-7
D: NA
V: TRBV4-1
size: NA

CDR3: CASSFRPGLAGSTDTQYF
DNA: TGTGCCAGCAGTTTCCGCCCGGGACTAGCGGGGAGCACAGATACGCAGTATTTT
J: TRBJ2-3
D: TRBD2
V: TRBV28
size: NA

CDR3: CASTPTGQETQYF
DNA: TGTGCCAGTACCCCGACAGGGCAAGAGACCCAGTACTTC
J: TRBJ2-5
D: TRBD1
V: TRBV19
size: NA

CDR3: CASSESGRGTYGYTF
DNA: TGTGCCAGCAGTGAAAGTGGGCGGGGGACCTATGGCTACACCTTC
J: TRBJ1-2
D: NA
V: TRBV2
size: NA

CDR3: CASTYRENQPQHF
DNA: TGTGCCAGCACGTACAGGGAGAATCAGCCCCAGCATTTT
J: TRBJ1-5
D: NA
V: TRBV28
size: NA

CDR3: CAWSVLYRSSDTEAFF
DNA: TGTGCCTGGAGTGTACTTTACAGGAGCTCGGACACTGAAGCTTTCTTT
J: TRBJ1-1
D: NA
V: TRBV30
size: NA

CDR3: CASSLVGAEAGTDTQYF
DNA: TGTGCCAGCAGCCTTGTTGGAGCAGAGGCGGGCACAGATACGCAGTATTTT
J: TRBJ2-3
D: NA
V: TRBV7-9
size: NA

CDR3: CASRSLRQGLNGYTF
DNA: TGTGCCAGCAGATCTTTGCGACAGGGCCTTAATGGCTACACCTTC
J: TRBJ1-2
D: TRBD1
V: TRBV6-4
size: NA

CDR3: CASSRHPGLAGRFF
DNA: TGTGCCAGCAGTCGTCATCCGGGACTAGCGGGGAGGTTCTTC
J: TRBJ2-1
D: TRBD2
V: TRBV6-5
size: NA

CDR3: CASSPGGTGRLAQYF
DNA: TGTGCCAGCAGCCCGGGGGGAACAGGGAGGTTGGCCCAGTACTTC
J: TRBJ2-5
D: NA
V: TRBV9
size: NA

CDR3: CASSSRAYNEQFF
DNA: TGTGCCAGCAGCTCCCGGGCCTACAATGAGCAGTTCTTC
J: TRBJ2-1
D: NA
V: TRBV7-9
size: NA

CDR3: CASSLALEGPYEQYF
DNA: TGTGCCAGCAGCTTGGCCCTTGAGGGTCCCTACGAGCAGTACTTC
J: TRBJ2-7
D: NA
V: TRBV5-6
size: NA

CDR3: CASSLGVEQYF
DNA: TGTGCCAGCAGCTTGGGCGTCGAGCAGTACTTC
J: TRBJ2-7
D: NA
V: TRBV7-9
size: NA

CDR3: CASSMGGAGQPQHF
DNA: TGTGCCAGTAGTATGGGGGGGGCTGGTCAGCCCCAGCATTTT
J: TRBJ1-5
D: NA
V: TRBV19
size: NA

CDR3: CASSLGPPAMNTEAFF
DNA: TGTGCCAGCAGCTTAGGCCCCCCTGCTATGAACACTGAAGCTTTCTTT
J: TRBJ1-1
D: NA
V: TRBV7-2
size: NA

CDR3: CAWSVKGGANVLTF
DNA: TGTGCCTGGAGTGTGAAGGGGGGGGCCAACGTCCTGACTTTC
J: TRBJ2-6
D: NA
V: TRBV30
size: NA

CDR3: CASSPQQGSGSSLPTYNEQFF
DNA: TGCGCCAGCAGCCCTCAGCAAGGTAGCGGGAGCTCCCTCCCCACCTACAATGAGCAGTTCTTC
J: TRBJ2-1
D: TRBD2
V: TRBV4-3
size: NA

CDR3: CASSLGDRLQLGELFF
DNA: TGTGCCAGCAGTTTAGGGGACAGGCTGCAGCTCGGGGAGCTGTTTTTT
J: TRBJ2-2
D: TRBD1
V: TRBV28
size: NA

CDR3: CASSYARQGDTEAFF
DNA: TGTGCCAGCAGCTACGCTCGGCAGGGCGACACTGAAGCTTTCTTT
J: TRBJ1-1
D: NA
V: TRBV7-9
size: NA

CDR3: CASSPNGQGRYTEAFF
DNA: TGCGCCAGCAGCCCTAATGGACAGGGGCGTTACACTGAAGCTTTCTTT
J: TRBJ1-1
D: TRBD1
V: TRBV4-1
size: NA

CDR3: CASSSSPGTGTEAFF
DNA: TGTGCCAGCAGTTCCTCCCCAGGGACAGGGACTGAAGCTTTCTTT
J: TRBJ1-1
D: TRBD1
V: TRBV6-6
size: NA

CDR3: CASSTLGETTYNEQFF
DNA: TGTGCCAGCAGCACACTCGGGGAGACCACTTACAATGAGCAGTTCTTC
J: TRBJ2-1
D: NA
V: TRBV4-2
size: NA

CDR3: CASGGLAGGLPGQYF
DNA: TGTGCTAGTGGAGGACTAGCGGGGGGTTTGCCGGGGCAGTACTTC
J: TRBJ2-7
D: TRBD2
V: TRBV12-5
size: NA

CDR3: CASSPRTFRDRETQYF
DNA: TGTGCCAGCAGTCCAAGGACCTTCAGGGATCGAGAGACCCAGTACTTC
J: TRBJ2-5
D: NA
V: TRBV28
size: NA

CDR3: CASSLAIATQGTQYF
DNA: TGTGCCAGCAGCTTAGCTATAGCCACCCAAGGAACCCAGTACTTC
J: TRBJ2-5
D: NA
V: TRBV7-9
size: NA

CDR3: CASSQDWREADTQYF
DNA: TGCGCCAGCAGCCAAGATTGGCGGGAAGCAGATACGCAGTATTTT
J: TRBJ2-3
D: NA
V: TRBV4-3
size: NA

CDR3: CASRSYQETQYF
DNA: TGTGCCAGCAGATCGTACCAAGAGACCCAGTACTTC
J: TRBJ2-5
D: NA
V: TRBV27
size: NA

CDR3: CASSEGPGAGNTIYF
DNA: TGTGCCAGCAGTGAAGGACCAGGGGCTGGAAACACCATATATTTT
J: TRBJ1-3
D: NA
V: TRBV2
size: once

CDR3: CASSQRTGLAGELFF
DNA: TGCGCCAGCAGCCAAAGGACAGGTCTGGCCGGGGAGCTGTTTTTT
J: TRBJ2-2
D: TRBD1
V: TRBV4-1
size: NA

CDR3: CASSPTGLPLDTQYF
DNA: TGCGCCAGCAGCCCTACAGGGTTACCTCTAGATACGCAGTATTTT
J: TRBJ2-3
D: NA
V: TRBV4-1
size: NA

CDR3: CASSLPTSGPYEQYF
DNA: TGTGCCAGCAGCCTACCGACTAGCGGCCCCTACGAGCAGTACTTC
J: TRBJ2-7
D: TRBD2
V: TRBV28
size: NA

CDR3: CASSGQGLDTEAFF
DNA: TGTGCCAGCAGTGGACAGGGGCTGGACACTGAAGCTTTCTTT
J: TRBJ1-1
D: TRBD1
V: TRBV6-1
size: NA

CDR3: CASSHLLAGGPRSYNEQFF
DNA: TGTGCCAGCAGCCACTTGCTAGCGGGAGGGCCTCGCTCCTACAATGAGCAGTTCTTC
J: TRBJ2-1
D: TRBD2
V: TRBV14
size: NA

CDR3: CASSERAQGRNEQFF
DNA: TGCGCCAGCAGTGAGCGGGCACAGGGACGCAATGAGCAGTTCTTC
J: TRBJ2-1
D: NA
V: TRBV10-1
size: NA